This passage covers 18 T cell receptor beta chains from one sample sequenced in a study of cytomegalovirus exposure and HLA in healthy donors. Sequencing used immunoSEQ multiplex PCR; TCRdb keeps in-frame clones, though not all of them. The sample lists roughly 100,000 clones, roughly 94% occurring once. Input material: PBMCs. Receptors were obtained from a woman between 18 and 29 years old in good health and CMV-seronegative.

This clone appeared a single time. CDR3 coding DNA: TGTGCCAGCAGTGAACAGGGCACTCAGCCCCAGCATTTT. It encodes CASSEQGTQPQHF. The chain is built from TRBV6-1 and TRBJ1-5; D may be TRBD1 (5 bases). This CDR3 spans 13 amino acids. Germline CDR1 reads MNHNS; CDR2 reads SASEGT. Trimming cost V 2 bases and J 6 bases, with 8 bases left between them.

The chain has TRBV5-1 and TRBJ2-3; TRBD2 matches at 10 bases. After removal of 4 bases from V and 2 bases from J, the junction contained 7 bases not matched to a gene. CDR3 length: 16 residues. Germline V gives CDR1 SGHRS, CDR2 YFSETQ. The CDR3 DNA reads TGCGCCAGCAGCCCGAGGACTAGCGGCCCCACAGATACGCAGTATTTT. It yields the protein CASSPRTSGPTDTQYF.

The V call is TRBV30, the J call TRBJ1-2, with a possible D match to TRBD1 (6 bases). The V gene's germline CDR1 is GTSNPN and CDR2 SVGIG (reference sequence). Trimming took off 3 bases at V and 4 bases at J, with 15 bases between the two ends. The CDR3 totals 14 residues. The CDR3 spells CAWSLQGGGYGYTF. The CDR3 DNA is TGTGCCTGGAGCTTACAGGGCGGTGGCTATGGCTACACCTTC.

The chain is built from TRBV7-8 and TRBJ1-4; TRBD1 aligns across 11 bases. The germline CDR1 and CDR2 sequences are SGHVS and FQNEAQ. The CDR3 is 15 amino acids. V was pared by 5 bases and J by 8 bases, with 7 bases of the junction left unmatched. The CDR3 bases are TGTGCCAGCAGCCACGGACAGGGGGCTGGAGAAAAACTGTTTTTT. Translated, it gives CASSHGQGAGEKLFF.

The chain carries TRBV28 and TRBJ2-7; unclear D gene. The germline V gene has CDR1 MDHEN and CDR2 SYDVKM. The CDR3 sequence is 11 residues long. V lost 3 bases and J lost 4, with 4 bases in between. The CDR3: CASSFRYEQYF. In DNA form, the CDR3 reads TGTGCCAGCAGTTTCAGGTACGAGCAGTACTTC.

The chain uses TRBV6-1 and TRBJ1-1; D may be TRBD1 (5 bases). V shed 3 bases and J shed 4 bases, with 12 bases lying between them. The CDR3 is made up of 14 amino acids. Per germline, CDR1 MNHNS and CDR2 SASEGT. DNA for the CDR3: TGTGCCAGCAGTGACGGGGGATGGGGCACTGAAGCTTTCTTT. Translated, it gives CASSDGGWGTEAFF.

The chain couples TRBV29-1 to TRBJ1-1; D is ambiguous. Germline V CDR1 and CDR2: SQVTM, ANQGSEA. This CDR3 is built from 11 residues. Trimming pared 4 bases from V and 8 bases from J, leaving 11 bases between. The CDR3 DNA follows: TGCAGCGTTGCGAGAGTTGCAGAAGCTTTCTTT. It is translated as CSVARVAEAFF.

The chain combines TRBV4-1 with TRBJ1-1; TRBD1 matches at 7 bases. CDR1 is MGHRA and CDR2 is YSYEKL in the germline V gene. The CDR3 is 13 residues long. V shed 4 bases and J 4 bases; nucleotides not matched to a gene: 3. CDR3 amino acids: CASSLRQGTEAFF. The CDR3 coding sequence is TGCGCCAGCAGCCTACGACAGGGCACTGAAGCTTTCTTT.

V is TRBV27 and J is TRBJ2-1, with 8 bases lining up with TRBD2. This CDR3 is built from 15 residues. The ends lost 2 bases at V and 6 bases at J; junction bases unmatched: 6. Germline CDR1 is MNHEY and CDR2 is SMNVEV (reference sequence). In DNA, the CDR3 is TGTGCCAGCAGTTTACGGGGGGGCCGGAGCAATGAGCAGTTCTTC. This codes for CASSLRGGRSNEQFF.

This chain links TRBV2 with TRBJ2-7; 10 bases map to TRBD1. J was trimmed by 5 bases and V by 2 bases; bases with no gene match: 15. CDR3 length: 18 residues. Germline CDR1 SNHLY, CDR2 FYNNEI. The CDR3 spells CASSEYGTGVEMGNEQYF. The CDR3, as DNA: TGTGCCAGCAGTGAATATGGGACAGGGGTAGAGATGGGGAACGAGCAGTACTTC.

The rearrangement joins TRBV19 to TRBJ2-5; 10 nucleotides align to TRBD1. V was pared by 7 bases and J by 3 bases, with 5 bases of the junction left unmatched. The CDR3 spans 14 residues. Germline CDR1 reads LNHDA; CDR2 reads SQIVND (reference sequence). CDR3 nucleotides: TGTGCCAGTACACGTGGGACAGGGGAAGAGACCCAGTACTTC. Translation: CASTRGTGEETQYF.

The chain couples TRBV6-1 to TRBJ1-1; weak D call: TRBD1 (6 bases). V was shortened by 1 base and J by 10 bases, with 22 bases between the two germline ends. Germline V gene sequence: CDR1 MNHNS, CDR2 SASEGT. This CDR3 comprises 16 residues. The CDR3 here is CASSEEGPGAIVGAFF. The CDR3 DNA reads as TGTGCCAGCAGTGAAGAAGGCCCAGGGGCTATAGTCGGAGCTTTCTTT.

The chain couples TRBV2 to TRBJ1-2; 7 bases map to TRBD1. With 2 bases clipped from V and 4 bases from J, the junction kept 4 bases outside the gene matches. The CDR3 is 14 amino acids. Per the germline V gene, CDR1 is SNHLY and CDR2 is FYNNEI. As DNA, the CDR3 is TGTGCCAGCAGTGAAAGACAGGGCCTCTATGGCTACACCTTC. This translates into CASSERQGLYGYTF.

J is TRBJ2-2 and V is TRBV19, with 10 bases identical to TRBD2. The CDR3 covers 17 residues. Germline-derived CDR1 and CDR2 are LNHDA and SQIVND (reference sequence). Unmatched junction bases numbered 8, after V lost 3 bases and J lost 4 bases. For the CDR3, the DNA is TGTGCCAGTAGTATCCCTAGCGGGGGCTCGACCACCGGGGAGCTGTTTTTT. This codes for CASSIPSGGSTTGELFF.

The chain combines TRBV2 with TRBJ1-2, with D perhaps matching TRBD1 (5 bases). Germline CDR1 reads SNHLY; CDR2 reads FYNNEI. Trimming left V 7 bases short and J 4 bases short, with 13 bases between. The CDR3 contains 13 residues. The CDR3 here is CASNDRGGYGYTF. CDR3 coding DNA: TGTGCCAGCAATGACCGGGGGGGCTATGGCTACACCTTC.

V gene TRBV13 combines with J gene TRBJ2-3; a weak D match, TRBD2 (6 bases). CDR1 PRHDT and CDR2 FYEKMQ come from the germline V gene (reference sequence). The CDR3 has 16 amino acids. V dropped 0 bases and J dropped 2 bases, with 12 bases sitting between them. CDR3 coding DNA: TGTGCCAGCAGCTTAGGGCTAGCGATCGTCACAGATACGCAGTATTTT. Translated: CASSLGLAIVTDTQYF.

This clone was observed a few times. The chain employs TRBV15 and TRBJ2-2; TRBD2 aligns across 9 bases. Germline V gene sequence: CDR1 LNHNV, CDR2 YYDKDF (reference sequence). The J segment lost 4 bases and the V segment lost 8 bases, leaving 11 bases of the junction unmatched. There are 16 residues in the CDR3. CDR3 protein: CATRGGGAGGTGELFF. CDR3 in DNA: TGTGCCACCCGGGGCGGGGGGGCAGGCGGCACCGGGGAGCTGTTTTTT.

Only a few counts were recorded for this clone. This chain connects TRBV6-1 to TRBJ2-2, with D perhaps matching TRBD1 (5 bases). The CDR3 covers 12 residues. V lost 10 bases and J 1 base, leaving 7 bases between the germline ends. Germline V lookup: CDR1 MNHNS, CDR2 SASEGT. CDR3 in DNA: TGTGCCACCGGACAGAACACCGGGGAGCTGTTTTTT. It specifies CATGQNTGELFF.